The present T cell receptor beta chain was sequenced within a study of T cell clones after liver transplantation. Germline V CDR1 and CDR2: SGDLS, YYNGEE. The V end was cut by 4 bases, the J end by 0 bases, with 16 bases between. The CDR3 extends over 17 amino acids. The protocol was immunoSEQ multiplex PCR, while the TCRdb copy is restricted to in-frame clones and leaves out a portion. Of 20,000 to 25,000 clones in the sample, approximately 84% were seen once. This TCR came from a human patient who received a liver transplant. Some of the T cells might come from the graft donor. Sequenced material: CD8+ T cells from blood, taken 52 to 60 months after liver transplant. The V and J genes are TRBV9 and TRBJ2-2; D possibly corresponds to TRBD1 (6 bases). CDR3 nucleotides: TGTGCCAGCAGCATCCCTAGAGGGGACACGAACACCGGGGAGCTGTTTTTT. Residues: CASSIPRGDTNTGELFF.